This TCR beta chain was obtained from a study of CD8 T cells in ankylosing spondylitis. After removal of 1 base from V and 2 bases from J, the junction contained 9 bases not matched to a gene. The germline CDR1 and CDR2 sequences are SEHNR and FQNEAQ (reference sequence). The CDR3 has 17 residues. This clonotype has ten or more counts. Its cognate antigen is unknown. TCR beta libraries were made by quantitative 5'-RACE with molecular barcodes. TCRdb itself ran the 5' RACE reads through MiXCR, one entry per CDR3 protein. The repertoire holds about 250,000 distinct CDR3 sequences, roughly 10% seen once, with about 3% in the top ten. Study observations and caveats: Reportedly, significant enrichment of disease-linked clones occurred in matched ankylosing spondylitis synovial fluid.

The receptor was derived from a male donor with ankylosing spondylitis or in good health (not recorded which). The sequencing sample was made of blood, either unsorted or a sorted T cell fraction (not recorded which). The chain recombines TRBV7-9 with TRBJ2-3; the match to TRBD2 covers 7 bases. CDR3 bases: TGTGCCAGCAGCTTAGTCGCCACCGGGGGGTACACAGATACGCAGTATTTT. Protein sequence: CASSLVATGGYTDTQYF.